The rows below give T cell receptor beta chains drawn from one sample of a study of blood T cell repertoires in COVID-19. The method was immunoSEQ multiplex PCR; TCRdb's version includes in-frame clones alone and lacks a portion of them. The table shows around 200,000 clones, with around 80% occurring only once. Sequencing was done on a sample of peripheral blood. The receptors were sampled from a woman between 65 and 79 years old with acute or convalescent COVID-19. CDR3s include the opening cysteine and the closing phenylalanine or tryptophan. The order of the fields is D gene, J gene, clone size, V gene, CDR3 protein, CDR3 DNA. The D gene is left open where the match is weak. The size field is filled for only some rows; it gives once, few, many or a size class.

D gene: TRBD2
J gene: TRBJ2-3
clone size: .
V gene: TRBV5-1
CDR3 protein: CASSLLTSGSTDTQYF
CDR3 DNA: TGCGCCAGCAGCTTGTTAACTAGCGGTAGCACAGATACGCAGTATTTT

D gene: .
J gene: TRBJ2-2
clone size: .
V gene: TRBV19
CDR3 protein: CASSSNRRNTGELFF
CDR3 DNA: TGTGCCAGTAGTTCAAACAGGAGGAACACCGGGGAGCTGTTTTTT

D gene: TRBD2
J gene: TRBJ2-3
clone size: .
V gene: TRBV18
CDR3 protein: CASSPPLAGTHTDTQYF
CDR3 DNA: TGTGCCAGCTCACCACCCCTAGCGGGGACCCACACAGATACGCAGTATTTT

D gene: .
J gene: TRBJ2-7
clone size: .
V gene: TRBV28
CDR3 protein: CASRPTGREQYF
CDR3 DNA: TGTGCCAGCAGACCTACAGGGCGGGAGCAGTACTTC

D gene: .
J gene: TRBJ1-2
clone size: .
V gene: TRBV11-2
CDR3 protein: CASSSVLSGYTF
CDR3 DNA: TGTGCCAGCAGCTCCGTACTATCGGGCTACACCTTC

D gene: TRBD2
J gene: TRBJ2-3
clone size: .
V gene: TRBV3-1/TRBV3-2
CDR3 protein: CASSGPLAGLPTDTQYF
CDR3 DNA: TGTGCCAGCAGCGGACCCTTAGCGGGACTACCCACAGATACGCAGTATTTT

D gene: TRBD2
J gene: TRBJ2-5
clone size: many
V gene: TRBV9
CDR3 protein: CASSVGLAGGPETQYF
CDR3 DNA: TGTGCCAGCAGCGTAGGACTAGCGGGAGGGCCGGAGACCCAGTACTTC

D gene: TRBD2
J gene: TRBJ2-7
clone size: .
V gene: TRBV16
CDR3 protein: CASSQSREVEQYF
CDR3 DNA: TGTGCCAGCAGCCAATCGCGGGAGGTCGAGCAGTACTTC

D gene: TRBD2
J gene: TRBJ2-7
clone size: .
V gene: TRBV7-2
CDR3 protein: CASSISLAGASYEQYF
CDR3 DNA: TGTGCCAGCAGCATATCTCTAGCGGGAGCTTCCTACGAGCAGTACTTC

D gene: .
J gene: TRBJ2-1
clone size: .
V gene: TRBV10-3
CDR3 protein: CAISVQRADEQFF
CDR3 DNA: TGTGCCATCAGTGTACAGAGGGCCGATGAGCAGTTCTTC

D gene: .
J gene: TRBJ2-1
clone size: .
V gene: TRBV6-2/TRBV6-3
CDR3 protein: CASSPQGSSYNEQFF
CDR3 DNA: TGTGCCAGCAGCCCGCAGGGTAGCTCCTACAATGAGCAGTTCTTC

D gene: TRBD2
J gene: TRBJ2-7
clone size: .
V gene: TRBV28
CDR3 protein: CASTLRLTSDYEQYF
CDR3 DNA: TGTGCCAGCACCCTCCGCCTCACTAGCGATTACGAGCAGTACTTC

D gene: .
J gene: TRBJ1-5
clone size: .
V gene: TRBV9
CDR3 protein: CASSVQGDQPQHF
CDR3 DNA: TGTGCCAGCAGCGTACAGGGCGATCAGCCCCAGCATTTT

D gene: .
J gene: TRBJ1-3
clone size: .
V gene: TRBV13
CDR3 protein: CASSLGGRGLGNTIYF
CDR3 DNA: TGTGCCAGCAGCTTAGGCGGAAGGGGCCTTGGAAACACCATATATTTT

D gene: .
J gene: TRBJ2-1
clone size: .
V gene: TRBV4-1
CDR3 protein: CASSLRVAWNEQFF
CDR3 DNA: TGCGCCAGCAGCCTGCGGGTAGCGTGGAATGAGCAGTTCTTC

D gene: TRBD1
J gene: TRBJ2-2
clone size: few
V gene: TRBV3-1/TRBV3-2
CDR3 protein: CASSHARTGGITGELFF
CDR3 DNA: TGTGCCAGCAGTCACGCCCGGACAGGGGGTATCACCGGGGAGCTGTTTTTT

D gene: .
J gene: TRBJ1-5
clone size: .
V gene: TRBV6-5
CDR3 protein: CASSSGNNQPQHF
CDR3 DNA: TGTGCCAGCAGCTCAGGGAACAATCAGCCCCAGCATTTT

D gene: .
J gene: TRBJ2-5
clone size: .
V gene: TRBV7-3
CDR3 protein: CASSLTPQETQYF
CDR3 DNA: TGTGCCAGCAGCTTAACTCCGCAAGAGACCCAGTACTTC

D gene: TRBD1
J gene: TRBJ1-2
clone size: .
V gene: TRBV5-8
CDR3 protein: CASSGDSANYGYTF
CDR3 DNA: TGTGCCAGCAGCGGGGACAGTGCTAACTATGGCTACACCTTC

D gene: TRBD1
J gene: TRBJ2-4
clone size: .
V gene: TRBV29-1
CDR3 protein: CSVNDRGGYIQYF
CDR3 DNA: TGCAGCGTAAACGACAGGGGGGGTTACATTCAGTACTTC

D gene: .
J gene: TRBJ1-2
clone size: .
V gene: TRBV5-1
CDR3 protein: CASSLGGNSRGDGYTF
CDR3 DNA: TGCGCCAGCAGCTTGGGTGGGAATTCCAGGGGTGATGGCTACACCTTC

D gene: .
J gene: TRBJ2-1
clone size: .
V gene: TRBV7-2
CDR3 protein: CASSFDSRYNEQFF
CDR3 DNA: TGTGCCAGCAGCTTCGACTCAAGATACAATGAGCAGTTCTTC

D gene: TRBD1
J gene: TRBJ1-2
clone size: .
V gene: TRBV6-5
CDR3 protein: CASSSTGNYGYTF
CDR3 DNA: TGTGCCAGCAGTTCGACAGGGAACTATGGCTACACCTTC

D gene: .
J gene: TRBJ2-7
clone size: .
V gene: TRBV7-9
CDR3 protein: CASSLAVGGSSYEQYF
CDR3 DNA: TGTGCCAGCAGCTTAGCTGTGGGGGGAAGCTCCTACGAGCAGTACTTC

D gene: .
J gene: TRBJ2-5
clone size: .
V gene: TRBV2
CDR3 protein: CASSEESQSGETQYF
CDR3 DNA: TGTGCCAGCAGTGAAGAGAGCCAATCCGGGGAGACCCAGTACTTC

D gene: .
J gene: TRBJ2-7
clone size: .
V gene: TRBV5-1
CDR3 protein: CASSLALGLIYEQYF
CDR3 DNA: TGCGCCAGCAGCTTGGCCTTGGGACTGATTTACGAGCAGTACTTC

D gene: TRBD2
J gene: TRBJ2-7
clone size: few
V gene: TRBV19
CDR3 protein: CASSILGGTIYEQYF
CDR3 DNA: TGTGCCAGTAGTATATTGGGGGGGACGATTTACGAGCAGTACTTC

D gene: .
J gene: TRBJ1-2
clone size: .
V gene: TRBV29-1
CDR3 protein: CSVDEGNGYTF
CDR3 DNA: TGCAGCGTTGATGAGGGAAACGGCTACACCTTC

D gene: TRBD1
J gene: TRBJ1-2
clone size: .
V gene: TRBV6-5
CDR3 protein: CASSNSDRGVRGYTF
CDR3 DNA: TGTGCCAGCAGCAACTCGGACAGGGGGGTTAGGGGCTACACCTTC

D gene: .
J gene: TRBJ2-7
clone size: .
V gene: TRBV5-1
CDR3 protein: CASSLDGVAATYEQYF
CDR3 DNA: TGCGCCAGCAGCTTGGACGGTGTGGCGGCAACCTACGAGCAGTACTTC

D gene: .
J gene: TRBJ2-2
clone size: .
V gene: TRBV21-1
CDR3 protein: CASSPTAVSTNTGELFF
CDR3 DNA: TGTGCCAGCAGCCCGACAGCTGTATCCACGAACACCGGGGAGCTGTTTTTT

D gene: .
J gene: TRBJ2-3
clone size: .
V gene: TRBV25-1
CDR3 protein: CASRQTATDTQYF
CDR3 DNA: TGTGCCAGCAGGCAGACTGCCACAGATACGCAGTATTTT

D gene: .
J gene: TRBJ2-1
clone size: .
V gene: TRBV27
CDR3 protein: CASSLGGTVYNEQFF
CDR3 DNA: TGTGCCAGCAGTTTAGGAGGGACAGTCTACAATGAGCAGTTCTTC

D gene: .
J gene: TRBJ2-1
clone size: .
V gene: TRBV3-1/TRBV3-2
CDR3 protein: CASSQRGSTYNEQFF
CDR3 DNA: TGTGCCAGCAGCCAGAGGGGGAGTACTTACAATGAGCAGTTCTTC

D gene: TRBD2
J gene: TRBJ2-7
clone size: .
V gene: TRBV6-5
CDR3 protein: CASSSIAGGNYEQYF
CDR3 DNA: TGTGCCAGCAGTTCTATAGCGGGAGGGAACTACGAGCAGTACTTC

D gene: TRBD2
J gene: TRBJ2-1
clone size: .
V gene: TRBV6-2/TRBV6-3
CDR3 protein: CASSYGGTTRRNEQFF
CDR3 DNA: TGTGCCAGCAGTTACGGAGGGACTACCCGGCGCAATGAGCAGTTCTTC

D gene: .
J gene: TRBJ1-2
clone size: .
V gene: TRBV29-1
CDR3 protein: CSVGGRGYYGYTF
CDR3 DNA: TGCAGCGTTGGCGGCAGGGGATACTATGGCTACACCTTC

D gene: TRBD1
J gene: TRBJ1-4
clone size: .
V gene: TRBV5-1
CDR3 protein: CASSSGTGNEKLFF
CDR3 DNA: TGCGCCAGCAGCTCTGGGACAGGGAATGAAAAACTGTTTTTT

D gene: .
J gene: TRBJ1-1
clone size: once
V gene: TRBV28
CDR3 protein: CASSLAGEENTEAFF
CDR3 DNA: TGTGCCAGCAGTTTAGCCGGGGAGGAGAACACTGAAGCTTTCTTT

D gene: .
J gene: TRBJ2-7
clone size: .
V gene: TRBV19
CDR3 protein: CASSIPGVYEQYF
CDR3 DNA: TGTGCCAGTAGTATACCAGGGGTCTACGAGCAGTACTTC

D gene: TRBD1
J gene: TRBJ2-3
clone size: .
V gene: TRBV3-1/TRBV3-2
CDR3 protein: CASSQTGGRTDTQYF
CDR3 DNA: TGTGCCAGCAGCCAGACAGGGGGCCGCACAGATACGCAGTATTTT

D gene: .
J gene: TRBJ2-1
clone size: .
V gene: TRBV25-1
CDR3 protein: CASRKDTYNEQFF
CDR3 DNA: TGTGCCAGCAGGAAGGACACCTACAATGAGCAGTTCTTC

D gene: TRBD2
J gene: TRBJ2-5
clone size: .
V gene: TRBV5-1
CDR3 protein: CASSLDGTSGRAYQETQYF
CDR3 DNA: TGCGCCAGCAGCTTGGATGGGACTAGCGGGAGGGCGTACCAAGAGACCCAGTACTTC

D gene: .
J gene: TRBJ2-1
clone size: .
V gene: TRBV19
CDR3 protein: CASSILAKGGNNEQFF
CDR3 DNA: TGTGCCAGTAGTATCCTGGCCAAAGGGGGTAACAATGAGCAGTTCTTC

D gene: .
J gene: TRBJ1-1
clone size: few
V gene: TRBV28
CDR3 protein: CASSFGGDTEAFF
CDR3 DNA: TGTGCCAGCAGTTTCGGCGGTGACACTGAAGCTTTCTTT

D gene: TRBD1
J gene: TRBJ2-7
clone size: .
V gene: TRBV7-9
CDR3 protein: CASSQGQPYEQYF
CDR3 DNA: TGTGCCAGCAGCCAGGGACAGCCCTACGAGCAGTACTTC

D gene: .
J gene: TRBJ1-1
clone size: .
V gene: TRBV14
CDR3 protein: CASSQDSYTEAFF
CDR3 DNA: TGTGCCAGCAGCCAGGACAGCTACACTGAAGCTTTCTTT

D gene: TRBD2
J gene: TRBJ2-1
clone size: .
V gene: TRBV5-4
CDR3 protein: CASSLPGLAGNEQFF
CDR3 DNA: TGTGCCAGCAGCCTTCCGGGACTAGCGGGCAATGAGCAGTTCTTC